Below are 32 T cell receptor beta chains sequenced from a single sample in a study of blood T cell repertoires in COVID-19. Assay used: immunoSEQ multiplex PCR; TCRdb lists only in-frame clones, some missing. This table has about 120,000 clones, more than 70% appearing once. The sample comprised peripheral blood. The receptors were gathered from a man in his fifties or sixties with acute or convalescent COVID-19.

V usage is TRBV5-1 and J usage is TRBJ2-4, with 8 bases that match TRBD1. Germline CDR1 and CDR2: SGHRS and YFSETQ. The CDR3 spans 13 residues. Unmatched junction bases numbered 4, after V lost 4 bases and J lost 7 bases. The CDR3 reads CASSPGQGNIQYF. The CDR3 nucleotides are TGCGCCAGCAGCCCTGGACAGGGTAACATTCAGTACTTC.

The V gene is TRBV7-9, the J gene TRBJ1-1; 8 nucleotides align to TRBD1. V shed 3 bases and J 1 base; nucleotides not matched to a gene: 1. This CDR3 is built from 14 residues. CDR1 is SEHNR and CDR2 is FQNEAQ in the germline V gene (reference sequence). The CDR3 DNA is TGTGCCAGCAGCTTTACAGGGGGGAACACTGAAGCTTTCTTT. The encoded protein is CASSFTGGNTEAFF.

The V call is TRBV28, the J call TRBJ1-1, with 7 bases fitting TRBD1. The V gene end was trimmed by 6 bases and the J gene end by 8 bases; junction bases not matched to a gene: 9. CDR1 and CDR2 (germline): MDHEN, SYDVKM. The CDR3 is 13 residues long. For the CDR3, the DNA is TGTGCCAGCAGCTTCCCAGGGGGGATCGAAGCTTTCTTT. This gives the protein CASSFPGGIEAFF. Full variable domain (remainder filled in from reference TRBV28 and TRBJ1-1): DVKVTQSSRYLVKRTGEKVFLECVQDMDHENMFWYRQDPGLGLRLIYFSYDVKMKEKGDIPEGYSVSREKKERFSLILESASTNQTSMYLCASSFPGGIEAFFGQGTRLTVV.

The CDR3 region has the DNA TGCGCCAGCAGCTTCACCGGGACAGGGCCCTACGAGCAGTACTTC. Translating it yields CASSFTGTGPYEQYF. The chain joins TRBV5-1 to TRBJ2-7; 9 bases fit TRBD1. This CDR3 is built from 15 residues. Germline V lookup: CDR1 SGHRS, CDR2 YFSETQ. The V and J ends lost 2 bases and 2 bases, in that order; junction bases with no gene match: 5.

V and J are TRBV19 and TRBJ2-2; 10 bases align to TRBD1. The J segment lost 5 bases and the V segment lost 3 bases, leaving 6 bases of the junction unmatched. This CDR3 is built from 16 residues. Per the germline V gene, CDR1 is LNHDA and CDR2 is SQIVND (reference sequence). The CDR3 spells CASSIPTGGWTGELFF. The CDR3 DNA sequence: TGTGCCAGTAGTATCCCGACAGGGGGCTGGACCGGGGAGCTGTTTTTT.

V gene TRBV5-4 combines with J gene TRBJ2-3; 12 bases are a match to TRBD2. In germline, CDR1 is SGHNT, CDR2 YYREEE (reference sequence). Trimming at V came to 1 base and at J to 2 bases, leaving 5 bases not matched to a gene. The CDR3 extends over 17 amino acids. The CDR3 region has the DNA TGTGCCAGCAGCTTGAGACTAGCGGGAGCAGTCACAGATACGCAGTATTTT. It yields the protein CASSLRLAGAVTDTQYF.

The chain links TRBV19 to TRBJ2-7, with 11 nucleotides matching TRBD2. V lost 0 bases to trimming and J lost 9 bases; unmatched junction nucleotides: 7. The CDR3 consists of 15 residues. The germline gives CDR1 LNHDA, CDR2 SQIVND (reference sequence). CDR3 region: CASSIDRLAGMRQYF. In nucleotides, the CDR3 is TGTGCCAGTAGTATAGATCGACTAGCGGGAATGCGGCAGTACTTC.

J is TRBJ1-5 and V is TRBV24-1; 8 bases align to TRBD1. V lost 4 bases and J lost 2; bases outside the gene matches: 6. The CDR3 totals 16 residues. The germline V gene has CDR1 KGHDR and CDR2 SFDVKD. CDR3 sequence (DNA): TGTGCCACCAGTGAGGCTGGACAGGGCGGCAATCAGCCCCAGCATTTT. Protein: CATSEAGQGGNQPQHF.

This clone was seen just once. The V and J genes are TRBV24-1 and TRBJ1-5; 7 nucleotides match TRBD1. The CDR3 is made up of 14 amino acids. After removal of 2 bases from V and 4 bases from J, the junction contained 1 base not matched to a gene. Looked up from germline, CDR1 is KGHDR and CDR2 is SFDVKD. Written as DNA, the CDR3 is TGTGCCACCAGTGATTGGGACAGTAATCAGCCCCAGCATTTT. The encoded protein is CATSDWDSNQPQHF.

This clone showed up just a few times. This chain uses TRBV5-4 with TRBJ1-2; D might be TRBD1 (6 bases). Trimming removed 0 bases from V and 1 base from J, with 10 bases in between. Germline V gene data show CDR1 as SGHNT and CDR2 as YYREEE (reference sequence). CDR3 length: 15 amino acids. DNA of the CDR3: TGTGCCAGCAGCTTGGAAGCAGGGGTTAACTATGGCTACACCTTC. Protein sequence: CASSLEAGVNYGYTF.

The chain combines TRBV7-6 with TRBJ2-3; 8 nucleotides align to TRBD1. With 5 bases clipped from V and 1 base from J, the junction kept 5 bases outside the gene matches. The germline V gene has CDR1 SGHVS and CDR2 FNYEAQ. The CDR3 has 15 residues. The CDR3 DNA is TGTGCCAGCAGCCTGACAGGGGTCCGCACAGATACGCAGTATTTT. Translating it yields CASSLTGVRTDTQYF.

This chain uses TRBV30 with TRBJ1-6, with 10 bases lining up with TRBD1. V lost 2 bases to trimming and J lost 6 bases; unmatched junction nucleotides: 7. The CDR3 runs 16 residues. The germline gives CDR1 GTSNPN, CDR2 SVGIG (reference sequence). DNA of the CDR3: TGTGCCTGGAGTCCGGGACAGGGGTCCGGTAATTCACCCCTCCACTTT. Translating gives CAWSPGQGSGNSPLHF.

This clone was detected once. This chain joins TRBV7-9 and TRBJ2-7, with TRBD1 as a possible D gene (6 bases). Germline CDR1 and CDR2: SEHNR and FQNEAQ (reference sequence). This CDR3 comprises 14 residues. The germline V and J ends were trimmed by 3 bases and 3 bases, with 12 bases remaining between them. CDR3 sequence: CASSLSQGYYEQYF. The CDR3 DNA is TGTGCCAGCAGCTTGAGTCAGGGGTACTACGAGCAGTACTTC.

In this sample, this clone turned up a few times. The V call is TRBV27, the J call TRBJ1-1; 10 bases fit TRBD1. From germline, CDR1 is MNHEY and CDR2 SMNVEV (reference sequence). The CDR3 length is 12 residues. The V and J ends lost 10 bases and 4 bases, in that order; junction bases with no gene match: 3. CDR3 nucleotides: TGTGCCACGCGGACAGGGGGCACTGAAGCTTTCTTT. Translating gives CATRTGGTEAFF.

The chain uses TRBV10-3 and TRBJ1-5, with D perhaps matching TRBD1 (5 bases). This CDR3 contains 16 residues. Trimming cost V 4 bases and J 2 bases, with 15 bases left between them. Germline values: CDR1 ENHRY, CDR2 SYGVKD. The CDR3 here is CAISGSFGGGNQPQHF. DNA for the CDR3: TGTGCCATCAGTGGCTCCTTTGGGGGGGGCAATCAGCCCCAGCATTTT.

The chain uses TRBV7-3 and TRBJ2-1, with D uncertain. Germline-derived CDR1 and CDR2 are SGHTA and FQGTGA. The CDR3 contains 15 residues. V was trimmed by 4 bases and J by 5 bases, leaving 15 bases between them. The CDR3 DNA is TGTGCCAGCAGCTCCTCGGGTCAGAGTAACAATGAGCAGTTCTTC. Translating it yields CASSSSGQSNNEQFF.

This rearrangement joins TRBV19 to TRBJ2-1; tentatively, D is TRBD1 (5 bases). CDR3 length: 13 residues. The germline CDR1 and CDR2 sequences are LNHDA and SQIVND (reference sequence). Trimming stripped 7 bases from V and 3 bases from J, with 10 bases between. The CDR3: CASMGRSYNEQFF. For the CDR3, the DNA is TGTGCCAGTATGGGGCGGAGCTACAATGAGCAGTTCTTC.

The gene calls are TRBV4-2 and TRBJ2-7, with 11 nucleotides matching TRBD2. Unmatched junction bases numbered 2, after V lost 0 bases and J lost 4 bases. The CDR3 is made up of 15 amino acids. Germline V gene data show CDR1 as LGHNA and CDR2 as YNFKEQ. The chain's CDR3 is CASSQEASGRYEQYF. DNA of the CDR3: TGTGCCAGCAGCCAAGAGGCTAGCGGGAGGTACGAGCAGTACTTC.

This clone was seen a single time. The CDR3: CASSPKGQGVNTGELFF. CDR3 nucleotide sequence: TGTGCCAGCAGCCCAAAGGGTCAGGGCGTGAACACCGGGGAGCTGTTTTTT. This rearrangement joins TRBV7-3 to TRBJ2-2; D is perhaps TRBD1 (5 bases). CDR1 and CDR2 (germline): SGHTA, FQGTGA. The CDR3 runs to 17 residues. Trimming removed 5 bases at V and 1 base at J, with 17 bases between.

V usage is TRBV5-1 and J usage is TRBJ2-3; D is possibly TRBD2 (5 bases). Deletions cut 4 bases from V and 0 bases from J, with 15 bases between. This CDR3 is 16 amino acids long. Germline V gives CDR1 SGHRS, CDR2 YFSETQ. CDR3 sequence reads: CASSPPAEASTDTQYF. CDR3 DNA sequence: TGCGCCAGCAGCCCCCCAGCGGAGGCTAGCACAGATACGCAGTATTTT.

The genes are TRBV21-1 and TRBJ1-1; the table's D call, TRBD1, has no DNA check behind it. TRBV21-1 counts as a pseudogene. The CDR3 spans 15 residues. Here the CDR3 reads CASSKLNHRGTEAFF. In DNA form, the CDR3 reads TGTGCCAGCAGCAAACTTAATCACAGGGGTACTGAAGCTTTCTTT.

This chain uses TRBV28 with TRBJ2-2; TRBD1 aligns across 7 bases. The CDR3 extends over 15 amino acids. Germline V gene lookup returns CDR1 MDHEN and CDR2 SYDVKM. Unmatched junction bases numbered 10, after V lost 6 bases and J lost 6 bases. CDR3 in amino acids: CASSSPGQAAGELFF. In DNA, the CDR3 is TGTGCCAGCAGCTCCCCTGGACAGGCCGCCGGGGAGCTGTTTTTT.

This sequence joins TRBV19 and TRBJ2-3, with D possibly matching TRBD1 (6 bases). This CDR3 contains 13 residues. Germline CDR1 reads LNHDA; CDR2 reads SQIVND (reference sequence). Between the trimmed V and J ends, which lost 4 bases and 5 bases, there was a span of 10 bases. The CDR3 reads CASSSRRGDTQYF. The CDR3 DNA reads TGTGCCAGTAGTAGCCGCAGGGGAGATACGCAGTATTTT.

V usage is TRBV6-6 and J usage is TRBJ1-1, with D perhaps TRBD1 (5 bases). The length of the CDR3 is 13 residues. V was clipped by 4 bases and J by 6 bases, with 12 bases between them. Germline V gene lookup returns CDR1 MNHNY and CDR2 SVGAGI (reference sequence). DNA of the CDR3: TGTGCCAGCAGTTCCGGGGGACGGCCTGAAGCTTTCTTT. This translates into CASSSGGRPEAFF.

The chain uses TRBV28 and TRBJ2-2; 8 bases match TRBD1. Losses at the gene ends were 6 bases for V and 4 bases for J; bases not matched to a gene: 4. From germline, CDR1 is MDHEN and CDR2 SYDVKM. The CDR3 contains 14 residues. Here the CDR3 reads CASRRTGGTGELFF. In nucleotides, the CDR3 is TGTGCCAGCAGACGAACAGGGGGCACCGGGGAGCTGTTTTTT.

The V call is TRBV5-1, the J call TRBJ2-5, with TRBD2 matching 14 bases. The germline V gene encodes CDR1 SGHRS and CDR2 YFSETQ. With 3 bases clipped from V and 5 bases from J, the junction kept 6 bases outside the gene matches. The CDR3 loop spans 16 amino acids. The CDR3: CASSSGTSGSYETQYF. The CDR3 nucleotides are TGCGCCAGCAGCTCAGGGACTAGCGGGAGTTACGAGACCCAGTACTTC.

This clone was found once. The chain joins TRBV6-2 or TRBV6-3 to TRBJ1-6, with D perhaps TRBD1 (6 bases). The germline V gene encodes CDR1 MNHEY and CDR2 SVGEGT. The V and J ends lost 4 bases and 10 bases respectively, with 14 bases between them. The CDR3 is 14 amino acids. The CDR3 sequence: CASSLDRLKSPLHF. CDR3 DNA: TGTGCCAGCAGTTTAGACAGGCTGAAATCACCCCTCCACTTT.

The V gene is TRBV29-1, the J gene TRBJ1-5; D might be TRBD1 (6 bases). The CDR3 runs to 13 residues. V dropped 4 bases and J dropped 2 bases, with 9 bases sitting between them. Germline CDR1 is SQVTM and CDR2 is ANQGSEA. This CDR3 reads CSVGGQRNQPQHF. In nucleotides, the CDR3 is TGCAGCGTTGGAGGACAGCGCAATCAGCCCCAGCATTTT. Drawing the rest from reference TRBV29-1 and TRBJ1-5, the complete variable domain is SAVISQKPSRDICQRGTSLTIQCQVDSQVTMMFWYRQQPGQSLTLIATANQGSEATYESGFVIDKFPISRPNLTFSTLTVSNMSPEDSSIYLCSVGGQRNQPQHFGDGTRLSIL.

This chain uses TRBV2 with TRBJ2-3; tentatively, D is TRBD2 (6 bases). The CDR3 spans 15 residues. CDR1 and CDR2 (germline): SNHLY, FYNNEI. V shed 8 bases and J shed 4 bases, with 19 bases lying between them. The CDR3 sequence: CASWTSGGGADTQYF. Here the CDR3 DNA reads TGTGCCAGCTGGACCAGCGGAGGAGGGGCAGATACGCAGTATTTT.

The rearrangement uses TRBV11-2 and TRBJ1-2, with a possible D match to TRBD1 (5 bases). The germline CDR1 and CDR2 sequences are SGHAT and FQNNGV. The germline V and J ends were trimmed by 5 bases and 3 bases, with 7 bases remaining between them. The CDR3 consists of 12 residues. The CDR3 region is CASSPGHYGYTF. DNA for the CDR3: TGTGCCAGCAGCCCAGGGCACTATGGCTACACCTTC.

The chain is built from TRBV9 and TRBJ2-1; TRBD2 matches 12 bases. CDR1 is SGDLS and CDR2 is YYNGEE in the germline V gene. V shed 5 bases, J shed 7 bases, and the junction held 4 bases outside the gene matches. The CDR3 runs 14 residues. The CDR3 DNA is TGTGCCAGCAGTGGGACTAGCGGGCTTAATGAGCAGTTCTTC. It specifies CASSGTSGLNEQFF.

The rearrangement joins TRBV5-4 to TRBJ2-7, with 8 bases lining up with TRBD1. Looked up from germline, CDR1 is SGHNT and CDR2 is YYREEE (reference sequence). The V and J ends lost 3 bases and 6 bases, in that order; junction bases with no gene match: 8. The CDR3 has 14 amino acids. The CDR3 DNA reads as TGTGCCAGCAGCTCCTTAGCAGGGGGCCTCGAGCAGTACTTC. Translated, it gives CASSSLAGGLEQYF.